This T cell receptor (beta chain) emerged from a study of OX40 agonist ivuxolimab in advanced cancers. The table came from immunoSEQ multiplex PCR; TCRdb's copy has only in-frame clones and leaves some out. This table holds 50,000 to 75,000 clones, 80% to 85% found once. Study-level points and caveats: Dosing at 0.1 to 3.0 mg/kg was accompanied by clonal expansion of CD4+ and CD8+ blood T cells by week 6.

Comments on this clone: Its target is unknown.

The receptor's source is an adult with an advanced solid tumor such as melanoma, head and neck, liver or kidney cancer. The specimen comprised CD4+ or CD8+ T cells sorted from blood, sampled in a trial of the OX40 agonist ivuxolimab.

The CDR3 loop reads CASSSTVNQPQHF. In nucleotides, the CDR3 is TGTGCCAGCAGCTCGACAGTCAATCAGCCCCAGCATTTT. The chain recombines TRBV7-2 with TRBJ1-5, with D possibly TRBD1 on 5 matching bases. The germline V and J ends were trimmed by 4 bases and 3 bases, with 7 bases remaining between them. This CDR3 contains 13 residues. Germline lookup yields CDR1 SGHTA and CDR2 FQGNSA.